One sample yielded the 24 T cell receptor beta chains listed below, sequenced in a study of cytomegalovirus exposure and HLA in healthy donors. Both 60 Vbeta primers and 13 Jbeta primers went into the PCR. The protocol was immunoSEQ multiplex PCR, while the TCRdb copy is restricted to in-frame clones and leaves out a portion. This sample's clone table lists about 130,000 clones. Sequenced sample: PBMCs. The receptors shown here come from a woman between 55 and 75 years old in good health and CMV-seronegative.

The chain employs TRBV5-1 and TRBJ1-4; TRBD1 agrees at 7 bases. V gave up 1 base and J gave up 5 bases; unmatched junction bases: 5. The CDR3 totals 15 residues. CDR1 is SGHRS, CDR2 YFSETQ, per germline. In DNA, the CDR3 is TGCGCCAGCAGCTTGCCAGGGACAGCAAATGAAAAACTGTTTTTT. It is translated as CASSLPGTANEKLFF.

V and J are TRBV4-2 and TRBJ2-5; no firm D call. The CDR3 is 13 amino acids. Germline CDR1 and CDR2: LGHNA and YNFKEQ. V was pared by 0 bases and J by 5 bases, with 7 bases between. CDR3 loop: CASSQERLETQYF. In nucleotides, the CDR3 is TGTGCCAGCAGCCAAGAGCGCCTGGAGACCCAGTACTTC.

The V gene is TRBV27, the J gene TRBJ1-2; D is perhaps TRBD1 (5 bases). The V gene lost 5 bases and the J gene lost 6 bases, with 16 bases spanning the gap. The CDR3 totals 14 residues. CDR1 MNHEY and CDR2 SMNVEV come from the germline V gene (reference sequence). CDR3 sequence (DNA): TGTGCCAGCAGTAGCTCGGGACTCACCCATGGCTACACCTTC. This codes for CASSSSGLTHGYTF.

The rearrangement joins TRBV6-1 to TRBJ1-2; 8 bases map to TRBD1. J lost 6 bases, V lost 1 base, and 4 bases had no gene match. The CDR3 contains 14 residues. The germline gives CDR1 MNHNS, CDR2 SASEGT. In DNA form, the CDR3 reads TGTGCCAGCAGTGAAGTGACAGGGGTTCATGGCTACACCTTC. The encoded protein is CASSEVTGVHGYTF.

The chain couples TRBV5-1 to TRBJ2-5; D is uncertain. The ends were cut back, 4 bases at V and 5 bases at J, with 12 bases in the middle. The CDR3 sequence is 13 residues long. The germline V gene has CDR1 SGHRS and CDR2 YFSETQ. Here the CDR3 reads CASSLGTGETQYF. In DNA form, the CDR3 reads TGCGCCAGCAGCCTGGGTACGGGTGAGACCCAGTACTTC.

This chain links TRBV12-5 with TRBJ2-5; TRBD2 is a possible D gene (6 bases). CDR3 length: 13 residues. Germline CDR1 is LGHNT and CDR2 is FRNRAP. V was pared by 3 bases and J by 5 bases, with 10 bases between. CDR3 sequence (DNA): TGTGCTAGTGGTTTTTTAGCGGCGGAGACCCAGTACTTC. Translation gives CASGFLAAETQYF.

V gene TRBV19 combines with J gene TRBJ1-4, with 10 nucleotides matching TRBD1. The J segment lost 6 bases and the V segment lost 7 bases, leaving 5 bases of the junction unmatched. The germline CDR1 and CDR2 sequences are LNHDA and SQIVND (reference sequence). CDR3 length: 14 amino acids. This CDR3 reads CASNRGTGDEKLFF. The CDR3 bases are TGTGCCAGTAACCGAGGGACAGGGGATGAAAAACTGTTTTTT. The full variable domain, with the rest looked up from reference TRBV19 and TRBJ1-4, is DGGITQSPKYLFRKEGQNVTLSCEQNLNHDAMYWYRQDPGQGLRLIYYSQIVNDFQKGDIAEGYSVSREKKESFPLTVTSAQKNPTAFYLCASNRGTGDEKLFFGSGTQLSVL.

The chain combines TRBV2 with TRBJ2-1; 12 bases line up with TRBD2. The CDR3 consists of 17 residues. Germline CDR1 SNHLY, CDR2 FYNNEI. The ends lost 7 bases at V and 2 bases at J; junction bases unmatched: 9. This CDR3 reads CASTTLAGGPPYNEQFF. CDR3 DNA sequence: TGTGCCAGCACTACGCTAGCGGGAGGGCCCCCCTACAATGAGCAGTTCTTC.

The genes are TRBV11-1 and TRBJ1-1; D not certain. CDR3 length: 14 amino acids. Germline V gene sequence: CDR1 SGHAT, CDR2 FQDESV (reference sequence). V lost 5 bases to trimming and J lost 1 base, with 11 bases between them. The DNA for the CDR3 is TGTGCCAGCAGCGCGCCGCCAAGGAACACTGAAGCTTTCTTT. It yields the protein CASSAPPRNTEAFF.

This chain uses TRBV28 with TRBJ2-1; 8 bases are a match to TRBD2. Germline V gene sequence: CDR1 MDHEN, CDR2 SYDVKM. This CDR3 spans 16 amino acids. J lost 5 bases, V lost 3 bases, and 9 bases had no gene match. The CDR3 is CASSFPGLVFHNEQFF. The DNA of the CDR3 is TGTGCCAGCAGTTTTCCGGGACTAGTGTTCCACAATGAGCAGTTCTTC.

This chain uses TRBV5-1 with TRBJ2-3; TRBD2 agrees at 12 bases. Trimming at V came to 4 bases and at J to 2 bases, leaving 8 bases not matched to a gene. The CDR3 spans 17 residues. CDR1 and CDR2 (germline): SGHRS, YFSETQ. CDR3 coding DNA: TGCGCCAGCAGCAGAGGAGGACTAGCGGGGAACACAGATACGCAGTATTTT. Encoded protein: CASSRGGLAGNTDTQYF. The whole variable domain, remainder taken from reference TRBV5-1 and TRBJ2-3, is KAGVTQTPRYLIKTRGQQVTLSCSPISGHRSVSWYQQTPGQGLQFLFEYFSETQRNKGNFPGRFSGRQFSNSRSEMNVSTLELGDSALYLCASSRGGLAGNTDTQYFGPGTRLTVL.

The CDR3 DNA reads TGTGCCAGCTCACCACGTTCGGCAGGCCGGGGTGGTGAAGCTTTCTTT. This encodes CASSPRSAGRGGEAFF. J is TRBJ1-1 and V is TRBV18; no clear D gene. Germline V lookup: CDR1 KGHSH, CDR2 LQKENI. This CDR3 contains 16 residues. Trimming shortened V by 1 base and J by 7 bases, and 19 bases separated the two germline ends.

The V and J genes are TRBV7-9 and TRBJ1-2, with D uncertain. CDR3 length equals 15 residues. Germline V CDR1 and CDR2: SEHNR, FQNEAQ (reference sequence). V lost 2 bases, J lost 4 bases, and 14 bases lay in between. The chain's CDR3 is CASSLIGSGSYGYTF. CDR3 DNA sequence: TGTGCCAGCAGCTTAATAGGCAGCGGAAGCTATGGCTACACCTTC.

The chain combines TRBV28 with TRBJ1-5; 8 nucleotides align to TRBD1. Germline lookup yields CDR1 MDHEN and CDR2 SYDVKM. V shed 3 bases and J 6 bases; nucleotides not matched to a gene: 10. The CDR3 has 16 residues. The CDR3 DNA sequence: TGTGCCAGCAGTTTGGGCAGGGGGCCTTTCGGTCAGCCCCAGCATTTT. It codes for CASSLGRGPFGQPQHF.

The chain combines TRBV5-4 with TRBJ2-5, with a possible D match to TRBD1 (5 bases). The CDR3 runs 15 residues. Trimming took 1 base from V and 2 from J, leaving 12 bases between them. The V gene's germline CDR1 is SGHNT and CDR2 YYREEE (reference sequence). CDR3 residues: CASSLPFDSQETQYF. In DNA, the CDR3 is TGTGCCAGCAGCTTGCCGTTTGACAGTCAAGAGACCCAGTACTTC.

The chain carries TRBV5-6 and TRBJ1-2, with D hard to call. The V gene lost 1 base and the J gene lost 2 bases, with 6 bases spanning the gap. This CDR3 region has 13 residues. CDR1 is SGHDT and CDR2 is YYEEEE in the germline V gene. CDR3 sequence reads: CASSLNSNYGYTF. The CDR3 DNA reads TGTGCCAGCAGCTTGAACTCCAACTATGGCTACACCTTC.

The V and J genes are TRBV6-5 and TRBJ1-2; tentative D call: TRBD1 (6 bases). The CDR3 sequence is 15 residues long. Deletions cut 2 bases from V and 6 bases from J, with 16 bases between. Germline CDR1 reads MNHEY; CDR2 reads SVGAGI. CDR3 in amino acids: CASSYRYRESHGYTF. Here the CDR3 DNA reads TGTGCCAGCAGTTACAGATACAGGGAAAGTCATGGCTACACCTTC.

This chain links TRBV10-3 with TRBJ1-2, with 7 bases matching TRBD1. Trimming cost V 3 bases and J 2 bases; bases outside gene matches: 12. Germline V lookup: CDR1 ENHRY, CDR2 SYGVKD. The CDR3 totals 17 residues. The CDR3 sequence: CAISDGGQRNPNYGYTF. In DNA form, the CDR3 reads TGTGCCATCAGTGATGGGGGACAGAGAAATCCAAACTATGGCTACACCTTC.

The V call is TRBV5-1, the J call TRBJ2-3; D is unclear. V was cut by 2 bases and J by 2 bases, with 12 bases left in between. There are 15 residues in the CDR3. CDR1 and CDR2 (germline): SGHRS, YFSETQ. CDR3 loop: CASSFDSIPTDTQYF. Here the CDR3 DNA reads TGCGCCAGCAGCTTCGACTCCATCCCCACAGATACGCAGTATTTT. The variable domain in full, with the rest retrieved from reference TRBV5-1 and TRBJ2-3, is KAGVTQTPRYLIKTRGQQVTLSCSPISGHRSVSWYQQTPGQGLQFLFEYFSETQRNKGNFPGRFSGRQFSNSRSEMNVSTLELGDSALYLCASSFDSIPTDTQYFGPGTRLTVL.

The chain uses TRBV6-1 and TRBJ1-3; 7 bases are a match to TRBD1. V gave up 7 bases and J gave up 1 base; unmatched junction bases: 4. The CDR3 is made up of 14 amino acids. Germline-derived CDR1 and CDR2 are MNHNS and SASEGT. CDR3 DNA sequence: TGTGCCAGCACCTCGACAGGGTCTGGAAACACCATATATTTT. Translation: CASTSTGSGNTIYF.

This chain links TRBV19 with TRBJ1-6; the match to TRBD1 covers 9 bases. CDR1 and CDR2 (germline): LNHDA, SQIVND (reference sequence). This CDR3 contains 14 residues. The ends lost 3 bases at V and 7 bases at J; junction bases unmatched: 1. CDR3 bases: TGTGCCAGTAGTATTGGGACAGGGAATTCACCCCTCCACTTT. This encodes CASSIGTGNSPLHF.

The chain recombines TRBV19 with TRBJ1-1; D perhaps matches TRBD1 (6 bases). Germline V gene lookup returns CDR1 LNHDA and CDR2 SQIVND (reference sequence). This CDR3 has 15 residues. The ends were cut back, 3 bases at V and 2 bases at J, with 13 bases in the middle. The CDR3 region has the DNA TGTGCCAGTAGTATCACCGGGACAAGTAACACTGAAGCTTTCTTT. The encoded protein is CASSITGTSNTEAFF. Supplemented by reference TRBV19 and TRBJ1-1, the full variable domain reads DGGITQSPKYLFRKEGQNVTLSCEQNLNHDAMYWYRQDPGQGLRLIYYSQIVNDFQKGDIAEGYSVSREKKESFPLTVTSAQKNPTAFYLCASSITGTSNTEAFFGQGTRLTVV.

J is TRBJ2-7 and V is TRBV7-9, with 12 bases identical to TRBD1. The ends lost 5 bases at V and 6 bases at J; junction bases unmatched: 5. This CDR3 is built from 14 residues. Germline CDR1 SEHNR, CDR2 FQNEAQ (reference sequence). CDR3 protein: CASSARDRGPEQYF. CDR3 bases: TGTGCCAGCAGCGCCCGGGACAGGGGGCCCGAGCAGTACTTC.

The chain combines TRBV2 with TRBJ2-1; 8 bases match TRBD1. Germline V lookup: CDR1 SNHLY, CDR2 FYNNEI. After removal of 6 bases from V and 6 bases from J, the junction contained 7 bases not matched to a gene. The CDR3 sequence is 14 residues long. CDR3 bases: TGTGCCAGCAGCGGGATGACAGGGGCCAATGAGCAGTTCTTC. This gives the protein CASSGMTGANEQFF.